One and the same sample provided the 24 T cell receptor beta chains below, sequenced in a study of blood T cell repertoires in COVID-19. Sequencing was performed with immunoSEQ multiplex PCR; in TCRdb, only in-frame clones are kept and a portion is missing. The data show 20,000 to 30,000 clones, with 77% seen just once and over 13% held by the top ten. The sequencing sample was made of peripheral blood. These receptor sequences come from a man older than 75 with active or convalescent COVID-19.

V usage is TRBV5-1 and J usage is TRBJ1-4, with D uncertain. CDR3 length: 14 amino acids. The V and J ends lost 0 bases and 3 bases respectively, with 6 bases between them. Germline lookup yields CDR1 SGHRS and CDR2 YFSETQ. The CDR3 loop is CASSLGRSNEKLFF. The CDR3 DNA follows: TGCGCCAGCAGCTTGGGTAGATCTAATGAAAAACTGTTTTTT.

The V gene is TRBV19, the J gene TRBJ2-3; D is possibly TRBD2 (5 bases). CDR3 length: 14 residues. Germline V lookup: CDR1 LNHDA, CDR2 SQIVND (reference sequence). Trimming stripped 4 bases from V and 6 bases from J, with 14 bases between. The chain's CDR3 is CASSTRTGGDTQYF. DNA of the CDR3: TGTGCCAGTAGTACCAGGACGGGCGGGGATACGCAGTATTTT.

This chain uses TRBV7-3 with TRBJ2-5, with TRBD1 matching over 7 bases. The CDR3 runs 14 residues. CDR1 and CDR2 from the germline V gene are SGHTA and FQGTGA. V shed 5 bases, J shed 2 bases, and the junction held 5 bases outside the gene matches. The CDR3 protein is CASSPRDRQETQYF. The DNA of the CDR3 is TGTGCCAGCAGCCCCCGGGACAGACAAGAGACCCAGTACTTC. Full variable domain (remainder filled in from reference TRBV7-3 and TRBJ2-5): GAGVSQTPSNKVTEKGKYVELRCDPISGHTALYWYRQSLGQGPEFLIYFQGTGAADDSGLPNDRFFAVRPEGSVSTLKIQRTERGDSAVYLCASSPRDRQETQYFGPGTRLLVL.

V is TRBV9 and J is TRBJ2-5, with TRBD2 matching 13 bases. V shed 3 bases and J 5 bases; nucleotides not matched to a gene: 7. This CDR3 region has 16 residues. CDR1 is SGDLS, CDR2 YYNGEE, per germline. DNA for the CDR3: TGTGCCAGCAGCGCCGAGGGACTAGCGGGATTTGAGACCCAGTACTTC. Translating it yields CASSAEGLAGFETQYF.

The chain carries TRBV7-2 and TRBJ1-3, with no clear D. The V and J ends lost 5 bases and 0 bases respectively, with 14 bases between them. The CDR3 is made up of 16 amino acids. Germline assignment: CDR1 SGHTA and CDR2 FQGNSA. CDR3 in amino acids: CASSLVGSLSGNTIYF. In nucleotides, the CDR3 is TGTGCCAGCAGCCTTGTGGGGAGTCTCTCTGGAAACACCATATATTTT.

The chain couples TRBV11-2 to TRBJ2-7; 10 positions agree with TRBD1. Germline V gene lookup returns CDR1 SGHAT and CDR2 FQNNGV. V dropped 1 base and J dropped 5; count of bases not matched to a gene: 5. The CDR3 spans 15 residues. This CDR3 reads CASSLARQGANEQYF. In DNA, the CDR3 is TGTGCCAGCAGCTTAGCCCGACAGGGGGCCAACGAGCAGTACTTC.

The chain has TRBV2 and TRBJ2-5, with TRBD1 matching over 7 bases. The trim removed 7 bases at V and 5 bases at J, leaving 10 bases unmatched. The CDR3 runs to 14 residues. Germline CDR1 and CDR2: SNHLY and FYNNEI. CDR3 in amino acids: CASKTTGSGETQYF. CDR3 nucleotides: TGTGCCAGCAAAACGACAGGGTCGGGGGAGACCCAGTACTTC. The full variable domain, in which reference TRBV2 and TRBJ2-5 provide the parts outside the CDR3, is EPEVTQTPSHQVTQMGQEVILRCVPISNHLYFYWYRQILGQKVEFLVSFYNNEISEKSEIFDDQFSVERPDGSNFTLKIRSTKLEDSAMYFCASKTTGSGETQYFGPGTRLLVL.

The gene calls are TRBV7-9 and TRBJ1-5, with 9 bases matching TRBD1. Germline V gene lookup returns CDR1 SEHNR and CDR2 FQNEAQ (reference sequence). There are 15 residues in the CDR3. V shed 1 base and J 2 bases; nucleotides not matched to a gene: 0. The CDR3 loop reads CASSLGTGGNQPQHF. The CDR3, as DNA: TGTGCCAGCAGCTTAGGGACAGGGGGCAATCAGCCCCAGCATTTT.

The chain is built from TRBV18 and TRBJ1-1; a possible D gene is TRBD1 (5 bases). The germline V gene encodes CDR1 KGHSH and CDR2 LQKENI. V lost 1 base, J lost 0 bases, and 15 bases lay in between. This CDR3 spans 17 amino acids. The CDR3 nucleotides read TGTGCCAGCTCACCACAGGGGCTGATTCCAGTGAACACTGAAGCTTTCTTT. This encodes CASSPQGLIPVNTEAFF. Supplemented by reference TRBV18 and TRBJ1-1, the full variable domain reads NAGVMQNPRHLVRRRGQEARLRCSPMKGHSHVYWYRQLPEEGLKFMVYLQKENIIDESGMPKERFSAEFPKEGPSILRIQQVVRGDSAAYFCASSPQGLIPVNTEAFFGQGTRLTVV.

The chain carries TRBV27 and TRBJ2-2; no reliable D call. This CDR3 is 13 amino acids long. Germline V lookup: CDR1 MNHEY, CDR2 SMNVEV (reference sequence). Trimming pared 1 base from V and 5 bases from J, leaving 5 bases between. Here the CDR3 reads CASSLYRTGELFF. The CDR3 DNA is TGTGCCAGCAGTTTATATAGAACCGGGGAGCTGTTTTTT.

The chain has TRBV18 and TRBJ2-7, with D perhaps matching TRBD2 (6 bases). The CDR3 covers 14 residues. CDR1 is KGHSH and CDR2 is LQKENI in the germline V gene. V lost 2 bases, J lost 3 bases, and 11 bases lay in between. CDR3 sequence (DNA): TGTGCCAGCTCACCAGGGACGGAGGGCTACGAGCAGTACTTC. Its translation is CASSPGTEGYEQYF.

This sequence joins TRBV27 and TRBJ1-4; possibly TRBD1 for D (6 bases). The germline CDR1 and CDR2 sequences are MNHEY and SMNVEV (reference sequence). Trimming took off 6 bases at V and 1 base at J, with 9 bases between the two ends. The CDR3 totals 14 residues. This CDR3 reads CASRLGGTNEKLFF. The CDR3 DNA sequence: TGTGCCAGCAGACTAGGGGGAACTAATGAAAAACTGTTTTTT.

The chain is built from TRBV11-2 and TRBJ2-3; the match to TRBD2 covers 10 bases. Germline CDR1 and CDR2: SGHAT and FQNNGV. V trimming: 2 bases; J trimming: 0 bases; junction bases outside the gene matches: 8. This CDR3 spans 18 amino acids. The CDR3 is CASSLRVAGGSSTDTQYF. The CDR3, as DNA: TGTGCCAGCAGCTTAAGGGTAGCGGGAGGTTCTAGCACAGATACGCAGTATTTT. Variable domain in full (rest from reference TRBV11-2 and TRBJ2-3): EAGVAQSPRYKIIEKRQSVAFWCNPISGHATLYWYQQILGQGPKLLIQFQNNGVVDDSQLPKDRFSAERLKGVDSTLKIQPAKLEDSAVYLCASSLRVAGGSSTDTQYFGPGTRLTVL.

This chain joins TRBV9 and TRBJ1-2; 9 nucleotides line up with TRBD1. The germline V gene encodes CDR1 SGDLS and CDR2 YYNGEE. This CDR3 comprises 16 residues. Trimming cost V 3 bases and J 5 bases; bases outside gene matches: 11. As DNA, the CDR3 is TGTGCCAGCAGCGCCCTGACAGGTGGGACAGGGTATGGCTACACCTTC. It is translated as CASSALTGGTGYGYTF.

This chain links TRBV19 with TRBJ1-1, with D unclear. The CDR3 extends over 14 amino acids. Trimming stripped 5 bases from V and 6 bases from J, with 16 bases between. Germline values: CDR1 LNHDA, CDR2 SQIVND (reference sequence). The CDR3 DNA is TGTGCCAGTAGTCCCCGACTTTTGGACTCTGAAGCTTTCTTT. This codes for CASSPRLLDSEAFF.

V and J are TRBV12-3 or TRBV12-4 and TRBJ2-1, with TRBD2 matching 8 bases. The CDR3 spans 13 residues. The V and J ends lost 2 bases and 6 bases, in that order; junction bases with no gene match: 0. For the CDR3, the DNA is TGTGCCAGCAGTTTAACTAGCGGCAATGAGCAGTTCTTC. It specifies CASSLTSGNEQFF.

V and J are TRBV19 and TRBJ2-7, with 11 bases aligning to TRBD2. V dropped 3 bases and J dropped 4; count of bases not matched to a gene: 8. CDR1 and CDR2 (germline): LNHDA, SQIVND (reference sequence). This CDR3 contains 16 residues. The CDR3 reads CASSIGTSGIPYEQYF. CDR3 DNA sequence: TGTGCCAGTAGTATTGGGACTAGCGGTATACCGTACGAGCAGTACTTC. Using reference TRBV19 and TRBJ2-7 for the parts outside the CDR3, the full variable domain is DGGITQSPKYLFRKEGQNVTLSCEQNLNHDAMYWYRQDPGQGLRLIYYSQIVNDFQKGDIAEGYSVSREKKESFPLTVTSAQKNPTAFYLCASSIGTSGIPYEQYFGPGTRLTVT.

The chain links TRBV7-6 to TRBJ2-7; TRBD2 agrees at 7 bases. With 2 bases clipped from V and 0 bases from J, the junction kept 4 bases outside the gene matches. Germline loops: CDR1 SGHVS, CDR2 FNYEAQ. The CDR3 totals 15 residues. This CDR3 is CASSLREGHSYEQYF. The CDR3 DNA reads TGTGCCAGCAGCTTAAGGGAGGGGCACTCCTACGAGCAGTACTTC.

V usage is TRBV7-2 and J usage is TRBJ1-6; 7 bases agree with TRBD1. J gave up 5 bases and V 10 bases, and 11 bases lay outside the gene matches. Germline lookup yields CDR1 SGHTA and CDR2 FQGNSA. This CDR3 has 15 residues. The CDR3 loop is CATKDRERNNSPLHF. The CDR3 bases are TGTGCCACCAAAGACAGGGAAAGAAATAATTCACCCCTCCACTTT.

The V call is TRBV28, the J call TRBJ2-3, with TRBD2 as a possible D gene (6 bases). This CDR3 is 12 amino acids long. V was clipped by 11 bases and J by 2 bases, with 11 bases between them. Germline CDR1 is MDHEN and CDR2 is SYDVKM. CDR3: CACAGSTDTQYF. Here the CDR3 DNA reads TGTGCCTGTGCGGGATCCACAGATACGCAGTATTTT.

This clone was found a few times. The chain joins TRBV5-4 to TRBJ2-7, with unresolved D. Germline loops: CDR1 SGHNT, CDR2 YYREEE (reference sequence). V was shortened by 2 bases and J by 0 bases, with 6 bases between the two germline ends. This CDR3 region has 13 residues. CDR3 protein: CASSFGHSYEQYF. The CDR3 coding sequence is TGTGCCAGCAGCTTCGGTCACTCCTACGAGCAGTACTTC.

This clone was picked up one time. The chain employs TRBV11-2 and TRBJ2-3, with D uncertain. Trimming cost V 1 base and J 1 base, with 6 bases left between them. The CDR3 has 14 amino acids. Germline-derived CDR1 and CDR2 are SGHAT and FQNNGV. The CDR3: CASSLGRGTDTQYF. In DNA form, the CDR3 reads TGTGCCAGCAGCTTAGGGAGAGGCACAGATACGCAGTATTTT.

By share, this clone ranks as medium-sized (0.01 to 0.1%). The V gene is TRBV6-6, the J gene TRBJ2-1; D is possibly TRBD2 (6 bases). Germline CDR1 is MNHNY and CDR2 is SVGAGI (reference sequence). The CDR3 runs to 14 residues. Trimming left V 6 bases short and J 5 bases short, with 14 bases between. The CDR3 reads CASSPGTGNNEQFF. The CDR3 DNA sequence: TGTGCCAGCAGCCCCGGGACTGGTAACAATGAGCAGTTCTTC.

Here the CDR3 reads CSVAWTGGGSGANVLTF. For the CDR3, the DNA is TGCAGCGTTGCCTGGACAGGGGGTGGAAGCGGGGCCAACGTCCTGACTTTC. The rearrangement uses TRBV29-1 and TRBJ2-6; 10 bases fit TRBD1. The germline V gene encodes CDR1 SQVTM and CDR2 ANQGSEA. The CDR3 covers 17 residues. V trimming: 4 bases; J trimming: 4 bases; junction bases outside the gene matches: 10.